The rows below give T cell receptor beta chains drawn from one sample of a study of T cells after somatic rescue of genetic block. The method was immunoSEQ multiplex PCR; TCRdb's version includes in-frame clones alone and lacks a portion of them. The table records roughly 71,000 clones, roughly 88% of them present only once. Sequencing was performed on peripheral blood mononuclear cells (PBMCs). The receptors originated from a man younger than 40. The CDR3 runs from the conserved cysteine through the conserved F or W. The D gene is left open where the match is weak. Rows give clone size only sometimes, using once, few, many, or a class for an expanded clone.

TRBV27,TRBJ2-7,.,.,TGTGCCAGCAGTAACCACCGCGGGATTCGGTACGAGCAGTACTTC,CASSNHRGIRYEQYF
TRBV28,TRBJ1-2,.,TRBD1,TGTGCCAGCAGTTCTACACACCCGGGACAGGGGGCGCCCGGTGGCTACACCTTC,CASSSTHPGQGAPGGYTF
TRBV27,TRBJ1-3,.,.,TGTGCCAGCAGTTTATCTGGGCAGGGCTATTCGGACGGAAACACCATATATTTT,CASSLSGQGYSDGNTIYF
TRBV18,TRBJ2-7,.,.,TGTGCCAGCTCACCACCTTTATTAGCGGAGGACTCCTACGAGCAGTACTTC,CASSPPLLAEDSYEQYF
TRBV18,TRBJ1-4,.,TRBD1,TGTGCCAGCTCACCAAACGGACAGGGGATAGAAAAACTGTTTTTT,CASSPNGQGIEKLFF
TRBV27,TRBJ1-2,.,.,TGTGCCAGCAGTTTGCAGGGAAACTATGGCTACACCTTC,CASSLQGNYGYTF
TRBV5-1,TRBJ2-7,.,.,TGCGCCAGCAGCGACGCCAACTCCTACGAGCAGTACTTC,CASSDANSYEQYF
TRBV29-1,TRBJ2-7,.,TRBD1,TGCAGCGCCGTGGCCAGGGGGCGTTTCGAGCAGTACTTC,CSAVARGRFEQYF
TRBV6-6,TRBJ2-7,medium-sized,TRBD1,TGTGCCATCGACAGGGGGGGGTACGAGCAGTACTTC,CAIDRGGYEQYF
TRBV5-1,TRBJ2-7,.,TRBD2,TGCGCCAGCAGCTTGGGTAGCGGGGCCACCGAGCAGTACTTC,CASSLGSGATEQYF
TRBV7-9,TRBJ1-1,.,TRBD1,TGTGCCAGCAGCAACTACGACAGGGTCGAAACCGACGGGGCTTTCTTT,CASSNYDRVETDGAFF
TRBV25-1,TRBJ2-3,.,.,TGTGCCAGCAGTCCCCGGGGTGCCGGGAGCACAGATACGCAGTATTTT,CASSPRGAGSTDTQYF
TRBV29-1,TRBJ2-1,.,.,TGCAGCGTTGGAGGAGGGAGTAGTAACAATGAGCAGTTCTTC,CSVGGGSSNNEQFF
TRBV27,TRBJ2-7,.,TRBD1,TGTGCCAGCAGTCCCGACCGACAGGGGGGGGAGCAGTACTTC,CASSPDRQGGEQYF
TRBV11-3,TRBJ2-3,few,TRBD1,TGTGCCAGCAGCCTAATGTACAGGGGCAGGGGGGATACGCAGTATTTT,CASSLMYRGRGDTQYF
TRBV4-1,TRBJ1-5,.,.,TGCGCCAGCAGCCAAGATTTCGGGCGTCAGCCCCAGCATTTT,CASSQDFGRQPQHF
TRBV4-1,TRBJ1-2,.,.,TGCGCCAGCAGCCAAGTCCCAACGAGCAACTATGGCTACACCTTC,CASSQVPTSNYGYTF
TRBV19,TRBJ2-1,.,TRBD2,TGTGCCAGTACCTCCTCGGAACTAGCGAGCTCCTACAATGAGCAGTTCTTC,CASTSSELASSYNEQFF
TRBV7-9,TRBJ2-1,.,.,TGTGCCAGCAGCTTGTCAGGGACCAATGAGCAGTTCTTC,CASSLSGTNEQFF
TRBV5-5,TRBJ2-6,.,.,TGTGCCAGCAGCTTGTCCTTCCTCCTCTCTGGGGCCAACGTCCTGACTTTC,CASSLSFLLSGANVLTF
TRBV7-6,TRBJ2-7,.,TRBD2,TGTGCCAGCAGCACTCCGGGACTAGCGGGGGAAAGCTCCTACGAGCAGTACTTC,CASSTPGLAGESSYEQYF
TRBV6-6,TRBJ1-1,once,.,TGTGCCAGCAGTGAGAGGGGCCTGAACACTGAAGCTTTCTTT,CASSERGLNTEAFF
TRBV9,TRBJ1-5,.,.,TGTGCCAGCAGCGCCGGGCCAGATCAGCCCCAGCATTTT,CASSAGPDQPQHF
TRBV18,TRBJ2-3,.,TRBD2,TGTGCCAGCTCGTCATTAGCGGGAGGAGGAGCAGATACGCAGTATTTT,CASSSLAGGGADTQYF
TRBV5-6,TRBJ2-5,.,.,TGTGCCAGCAGCCCTGGCGAGGAGACCCAGTACTTC,CASSPGEETQYF
TRBV6-5,TRBJ1-2,once,TRBD1,TGTGCCAGCAGACCCGACAGGGAAGCTAACTATGGCTACACCTTC,CASRPDREANYGYTF
TRBV6-6,TRBJ1-1,once,TRBD1,TGTGCCAGCAGTTACGAGGGGGCAGGCACTGAAGCTTTCTTT,CASSYEGAGTEAFF
TRBV2,TRBJ1-2,.,.,TGTGCCAGCAGTGGGGCGGCTCCCTCCGGCTACACCTTC,CASSGAAPSGYTF
TRBV7-9,TRBJ1-2,.,TRBD1,TGTGCCAGCAGCCAGGGACAGGGTGATGGCTACACCTTC,CASSQGQGDGYTF
TRBV7-2,TRBJ2-7,.,TRBD1,TGTGCCAGCAGCTTACCGGACAGGGGACTTTACGAGCAGTACTTC,CASSLPDRGLYEQYF
TRBV5-4,TRBJ2-3,.,.,TGTGCCAGCAGCTCCGGTGAGGGTCCTAAGTATTTT,CASSSGEGPKYF
TRBV5-4,TRBJ2-2,.,.,TGTGCCAGCAGCTTGGACGGGCCCTACACCGGGGAGCTGTTTTTT,CASSLDGPYTGELFF
TRBV14,TRBJ1-1,.,TRBD1,TGTGCCAGCAGCAGGGGGCCCTACACTGAAGCTTTCTTT,CASSRGPYTEAFF
TRBV6-1,TRBJ2-7,.,TRBD1,TGTGCCAGCAGTGAACACTGGACAGGGGGCTTCGACGAGCAGTACTTC,CASSEHWTGGFDEQYF
TRBV6-1,TRBJ2-2,.,.,TGTGCCAGCAGTGAAGATCTGTCCGGGGAGCTGTTTTTT,CASSEDLSGELFF
TRBV2,TRBJ2-7,.,TRBD1,TGTGCCAGCACGGGACAGTCCGTTAGGGGTGTCGAGCAGTACTTC,CASTGQSVRGVEQYF
TRBV6-1,TRBJ2-5,.,.,TGTGCCAGCACCAGGTCCCGGGAGACCCAGTACTTC,CASTRSRETQYF
TRBV18,TRBJ2-1,.,.,TGTGCCAGCTCACCACGAGCTGAGCAGTTCTTC,CASSPRAEQFF
TRBV12-2,TRBJ2-2,.,.,TGTGCAAGTCGCCCAGGGACAGCGAACACCGGGGAGCTGTTTTTT,CASRPGTANTGELFF
TRBV7-9,TRBJ2-2,.,TRBD2,TGTGCCAGCAGCTTATGGACTAGCGCCACGAACACCGGGGAGCTGTTTTTT,CASSLWTSATNTGELFF
TRBV30,TRBJ1-1,.,.,TGTGCCTGGAGTACTCCTTTCGCGGGAAAAACTGAAGCTTTCTTT,CAWSTPFAGKTEAFF
TRBV7-9,TRBJ1-3,.,.,TGTGCCAGCAGCTTCCCGGGATCTGGAAACACCATATATTTT,CASSFPGSGNTIYF
TRBV6-5,TRBJ2-7,.,TRBD1,TGTGCCAGCAGGCCGAGACAGGGGTCCTACGAGCAGTACTTC,CASRPRQGSYEQYF
TRBV2,TRBJ2-1,.,.,TGTGCCAGCAGTGAAAGGTGGGGCCCCCCCAATGAGCAGTTCTTC,CASSERWGPPNEQFF
TRBV6-1,TRBJ2-7,.,.,TGTGCCAGCCCGGGGGCCTACGAGCAGTACTTC,CASPGAYEQYF
TRBV16,TRBJ2-1,.,.,TGTGCCAGCAGCCAATCGGTCTATGAGCAGTTCTTC,CASSQSVYEQFF